Listed below are T cell receptor beta chains from one sample, sequenced in a study of T-cell reconstitution after alpha-beta-depleted transplantation in children. One entry per CDR3 protein, called by TCRdb with MiXCR from the PCR reads. The sample carries around 60,000 distinct CDR3 sequences, approximately 43% recorded once. The specimen was PBMCs, mostly from graft donor cells, collected 360 days after TCRalphabeta/CD19-depleted stem cell transplant. These receptors all come from a male patient between 10 and 17 years old who had a stem cell transplant for acute lymphoblastic leukemia, so the T cells may come from the graft donor. Each CDR3 is given with its conserved first and last residue. The order of the fields is V gene, CDR3 length, clone size, D gene, J gene, CDR3 DNA, CDR3 protein. A D gene is named only where the DNA matches it firmly. Rows may omit the clone size; those that give it use once, few, many or a size class.

V gene: TRBV5-5
CDR3 length: 15
clone size: few
D gene: NA
J gene: TRBJ2-1
CDR3 DNA: TGTGCCAGCAGCTTGGGCCAGGCCGCCTACAATGAGCAGTTCTTC
CDR3 protein: CASSLGQAAYNEQFF

V gene: TRBV20-1
CDR3 length: 15
clone size: few
D gene: NA
J gene: TRBJ1-1
CDR3 DNA: TGCAGTGCTAGAGGGGCGCCCGTTGGGGACACTGAAGCTTTCTTT
CDR3 protein: CSARGAPVGDTEAFF

V gene: TRBV29-1
CDR3 length: 17
clone size: few
D gene: TRBD2
J gene: TRBJ2-1
CDR3 DNA: TGCAGCGTTGGTCTTCTAGGCGGGGGTTCCCTCTACAATGAGCAGTTCTTC
CDR3 protein: CSVGLLGGGSLYNEQFF

V gene: TRBV27
CDR3 length: 12
clone size: few
D gene: NA
J gene: TRBJ2-5
CDR3 DNA: TGTGCCAGCAGTTTATCCGGGGAGACCCAGTACTTC
CDR3 protein: CASSLSGETQYF

V gene: TRBV7-7
CDR3 length: 15
clone size: many
D gene: NA
J gene: TRBJ2-5
CDR3 DNA: TGTGCCAGCAGCTTAGGAGGAGGGGGCGGAGAGACCCAGTACTTC
CDR3 protein: CASSLGGGGGETQYF

V gene: TRBV20-1
CDR3 length: 14
clone size: few
D gene: NA
J gene: TRBJ2-4
CDR3 DNA: TGCAGTGCTAGAGACTATTTTTCTCTAAACATTCAGTACTTC
CDR3 protein: CSARDYFSLNIQYF

V gene: TRBV12-3/TRBV12-4
CDR3 length: 11
clone size: few
D gene: NA
J gene: TRBJ1-1
CDR3 DNA: TGTGCCAGCAGTAAGACACTGAAAGCTTTCTTT
CDR3 protein: CASSKTLKAFF

V gene: TRBV7-2
CDR3 length: 14
clone size: NA
D gene: NA
J gene: TRBJ2-3
CDR3 DNA: TGTGCCAGCAGCCGGGGTGAGCGTACAGATACGCAGTATTTT
CDR3 protein: CASSRGERTDTQYF

V gene: TRBV5-7
CDR3 length: 15
clone size: NA
D gene: TRBD2
J gene: TRBJ2-1
CDR3 DNA: TGTGCCAGCGGCTCGGGACTAGCCTCCTACAATGAGCAGTTCTTC
CDR3 protein: CASGSGLASYNEQFF

V gene: TRBV28
CDR3 length: 14
clone size: NA
D gene: NA
J gene: TRBJ2-1
CDR3 DNA: TGTGCCAGCAGTTTGGCCAGGGGACATTTAGGGCAGTTCTTC
CDR3 protein: CASSLARGHLGQFF

V gene: TRBV20-1
CDR3 length: 14
clone size: NA
D gene: NA
J gene: TRBJ2-2
CDR3 DNA: TGCAGTGCTAGAAGGGAAATAAAGACCGGGGAGCTGTTTTTT
CDR3 protein: CSARREIKTGELFF

V gene: TRBV9
CDR3 length: 13
clone size: NA
D gene: NA
J gene: TRBJ2-1
CDR3 DNA: TGTGCCAGCAGCTCATTTGTAAACAATGAGCAGTTCTTC
CDR3 protein: CASSSFVNNEQFF

V gene: TRBV5-1
CDR3 length: 14
clone size: few
D gene: NA
J gene: TRBJ2-2
CDR3 DNA: TGCGCCAGCAGCTTTGGCGGTGGGACCGGGGAGCTGTTTTTT
CDR3 protein: CASSFGGGTGELFF

V gene: TRBV24-1
CDR3 length: 19
clone size: few
D gene: TRBD2
J gene: TRBJ2-4
CDR3 DNA: TGTGCCACCAGTGATTTCCGCTTGAGCGCGGGGGGGCCGAAGAACATTCAGTACTTC
CDR3 protein: CATSDFRLSAGGPKNIQYF

V gene: TRBV6-1
CDR3 length: 14
clone size: few
D gene: NA
J gene: TRBJ1-1
CDR3 DNA: TGTGCCAGCAGTCCACCCAGACCGGGAGCTGAAGCTTTCTTT
CDR3 protein: CASSPPRPGAEAFF

V gene: TRBV6-5
CDR3 length: 15
clone size: NA
D gene: TRBD1
J gene: TRBJ1-4
CDR3 DNA: TGTGCCAGCAGTTACACGACAGGGGGTAATGAAAAACTGTTTTTT
CDR3 protein: CASSYTTGGNEKLFF

V gene: TRBV29-1
CDR3 length: 12
clone size: once
D gene: NA
J gene: TRBJ2-2
CDR3 DNA: TGCAGCGTTAACCGACAGTCCGGGGAGCTGTTTTTT
CDR3 protein: CSVNRQSGELFF

V gene: TRBV5-1
CDR3 length: 14
clone size: NA
D gene: NA
J gene: TRBJ2-1
CDR3 DNA: TGCGCCAGCAGCGCGGGCCTAGGGGACAATGAGCAGTTCTTC
CDR3 protein: CASSAGLGDNEQFF